This T cell receptor beta chain is from a study of Ad26.COV2.S vaccination and SARS-CoV-2 variants. About the study: In the study, Ad26.COV2.S was injected intramuscularly once, or twice 56 days apart.

This CDR3 contains 15 residues. Germline lookup yields CDR1 ENHRY and CDR2 SYGVKD. Trimming pared 6 bases from V and 7 bases from J, leaving 16 bases between. As to treatment: some 20 received Ad26.COV2.S at low or high dose, single or two shots; several received placebo; per-sample allocation not given. Day 63 after the first vaccine or placebo injection was the time point for sampling. At a Boston site, the person donating was an adult of 18-55 years. Measured with immunoSEQ multiplex PCR; TCRdb has only the in-frame clones, and not every one. The data contain around 300,000 clones, approximately 86% of them seen just once; the ten biggest clones take up about 11%. Study conclusions and caveats: Vaccine recipients and placebo recipients showed similar non-spike TCR breadth. Compared with placebo recipients, vaccine recipients had higher spike-specific TCR breadth.

Regarding this clone: Its specificity is unknown.

The starting material was peripheral blood, obtained in a trial of Ad26.COV2.S vaccine versus placebo. V is TRBV10-3 and J is TRBJ1-6; possibly TRBD1 for D (6 bases). The TCR comes from a person between 18 and 65 years old who received the Ad26.COV2.S COVID-19 vaccine or a placebo. The CDR3 region is CAISPGGAQNSPLHF. The DNA for the CDR3 is TGTGCCATCAGCCCCGGGGGGGCGCAGAATTCACCCCTCCACTTT.